This T cell receptor (beta chain) was identified in a study of shared clonotypes between healthy human individuals. It was at deep level that the assay was run. Across several immunoSEQ plates, the genomic DNA of each subset was split evenly. TCRdb's table, derived via immunoSEQ multiplex PCR, lists solely in-frame clones and lacks some. In the table there are about 600,000 clones, roughly 79% of which are singletons. V lost 3 bases and J lost 3; bases outside the gene matches: 8. CDR3 size: 16 residues. Germline CDR1 is LGHNA and CDR2 is YSLEER. Material for sequencing was PBMCs. The rearrangement joins TRBV4-3 to TRBJ2-1; 7 nucleotides agree with TRBD1. This sequence was found in a woman aged 40 to 55 in good health. Some clones in this sample may be carry-over from other donors' samples. The CDR3 DNA is TGCGCCAGCAGCCACAACCGGGACAGCCACTACAATGAGCAGTTCTTC. It encodes CASSHNRDSHYNEQFF.